The subject of this entry is one T cell receptor beta chain. The entry originates in a study of T cell changes during pregnancy in multiple sclerosis. Method: immunoSEQ multiplex PCR; TCRdb's copy keeps in-frame clones and lacks some. The data contain 30,000 or so clones, about 90% of them singletons. Germline CDR1 and CDR2: SNHLY and FYNNEI. V lost 7 bases and J lost 13, with 16 bases in between. The CDR3 length is 11 residues. Sequences were derived from CD8+ T cells from peripheral blood mononuclear cells, sampled before pregnancy. The V call is TRBV2, the J call TRBJ2-5; D is unclear. The source is a female donor with multiple sclerosis, enrolled in a pregnancy study. The CDR3 region is CASILSAVAYF. As DNA, the CDR3 is TGTGCCAGCATCTTGTCGGCGGTAGCGTACTTC.